Detailed here is one TCR beta chain. The data stem from a study of T cell changes during pregnancy in multiple sclerosis. Trimming took off 1 base at V and 1 base at J, with 10 bases between the two ends. The CDR3 totals 16 residues. Germline CDR1 and CDR2: SGHTA and FQGNSA. Assay: immunoSEQ multiplex PCR; the TCRdb copy retains only in-frame clones and omits some. Counted here are tens of thousands of clones, 92% occurring once; the ten biggest clones make up approximately 0.91%. The chain employs TRBV7-2 and TRBJ1-4; D remains ambiguous. The receptor was isolated from a female donor in good health, enrolled as a control in a pregnancy study. The source was CD4+ T cells from peripheral blood mononuclear cells, collected in the second trimester of pregnancy. The CDR3, as DNA: TGTGCCAGCAGCTTAGGAGGGATCGGAACTAATGAAAAACTGTTTTTT. Translation: CASSLGGIGTNEKLFF. The whole variable domain, remainder taken from reference TRBV7-2 and TRBJ1-4, is GAGVSQSPSNKVTEKGKDVELRCDPISGHTALYWYRQSLGQGLEFLIYFQGNSAPDKSGLPSDRFSAERTGGSVSTLTIQRTQQEDSAVYLCASSLGGIGTNEKLFFGSGTQLSVL.